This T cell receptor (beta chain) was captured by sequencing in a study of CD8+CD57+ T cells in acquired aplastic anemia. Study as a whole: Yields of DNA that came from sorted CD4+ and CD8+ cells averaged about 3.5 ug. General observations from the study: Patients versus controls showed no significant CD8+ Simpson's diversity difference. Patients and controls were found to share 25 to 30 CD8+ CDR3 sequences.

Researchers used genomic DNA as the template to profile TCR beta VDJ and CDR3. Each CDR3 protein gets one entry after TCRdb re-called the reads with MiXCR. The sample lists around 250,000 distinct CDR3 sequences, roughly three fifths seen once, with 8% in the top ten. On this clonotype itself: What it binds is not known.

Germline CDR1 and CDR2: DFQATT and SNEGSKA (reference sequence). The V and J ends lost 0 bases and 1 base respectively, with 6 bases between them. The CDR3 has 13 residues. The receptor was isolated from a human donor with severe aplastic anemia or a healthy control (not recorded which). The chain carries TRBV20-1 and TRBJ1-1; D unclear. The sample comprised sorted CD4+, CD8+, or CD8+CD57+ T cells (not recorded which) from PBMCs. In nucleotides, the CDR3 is TGCAGTGCTAGAGATCAACGGAACACTGAAGCTTTCTTT. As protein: CSARDQRNTEAFF.